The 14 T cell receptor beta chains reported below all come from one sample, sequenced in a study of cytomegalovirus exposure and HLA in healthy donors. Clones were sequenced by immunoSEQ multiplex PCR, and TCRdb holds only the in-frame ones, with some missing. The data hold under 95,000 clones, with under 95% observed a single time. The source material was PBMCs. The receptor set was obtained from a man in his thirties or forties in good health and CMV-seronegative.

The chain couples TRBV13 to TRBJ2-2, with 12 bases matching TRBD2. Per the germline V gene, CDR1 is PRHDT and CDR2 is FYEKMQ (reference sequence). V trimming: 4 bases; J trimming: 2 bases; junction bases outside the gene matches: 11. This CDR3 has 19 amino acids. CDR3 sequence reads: CASSSYNRLAGVNTGELFF. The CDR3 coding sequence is TGTGCCAGCAGCTCCTACAATAGACTAGCGGGAGTTAACACCGGGGAGCTGTTTTTT.

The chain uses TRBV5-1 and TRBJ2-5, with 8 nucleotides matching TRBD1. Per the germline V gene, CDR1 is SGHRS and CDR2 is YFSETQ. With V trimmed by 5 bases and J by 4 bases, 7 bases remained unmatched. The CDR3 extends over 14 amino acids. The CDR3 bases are TGCGCCAGCAGATCTGACAGGGGCCGAGAGACCCAGTACTTC. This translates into CASRSDRGRETQYF. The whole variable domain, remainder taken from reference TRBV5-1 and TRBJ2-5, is KAGVTQTPRYLIKTRGQQVTLSCSPISGHRSVSWYQQTPGQGLQFLFEYFSETQRNKGNFPGRFSGRQFSNSRSEMNVSTLELGDSALYLCASRSDRGRETQYFGPGTRLLVL.

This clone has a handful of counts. The CDR3 DNA sequence: TGTGCCAGCAGCCTATTGGGGGCCTCCTACAATGAGCAGTTCTTC. This gives the protein CASSLLGASYNEQFF. The chain carries TRBV28 and TRBJ2-1; weak D call: TRBD1 (6 bases). Germline V CDR1 and CDR2: MDHEN, SYDVKM. The V and J ends lost 6 bases and 0 bases respectively, with 12 bases between them. The CDR3 has 15 residues.

In DNA, the CDR3 is TGTGCCTGGAGCCCGCCCGACAGGCCAAACTATGGCTACACCTTC. Translated: CAWSPPDRPNYGYTF. The chain links TRBV30 to TRBJ1-2; a weak D match, TRBD1 (6 bases). Germline CDR1 reads GTSNPN; CDR2 reads SVGIG (reference sequence). The CDR3 has 15 amino acids. The V end was cut by 3 bases, the J end by 2 bases, with 16 bases between.

DNA of the CDR3: TGTGCCGTCTACAGGGGGCTCTACGAGCAGTACTTC. Translated, it gives CAVYRGLYEQYF. This chain joins TRBV6-1 and TRBJ2-7, with 9 bases lining up with TRBD1. J lost 3 bases, V lost 11 bases, and 5 bases had no gene match. Germline V gene data show CDR1 as MNHNS and CDR2 as SASEGT. The CDR3 length is 12 residues.

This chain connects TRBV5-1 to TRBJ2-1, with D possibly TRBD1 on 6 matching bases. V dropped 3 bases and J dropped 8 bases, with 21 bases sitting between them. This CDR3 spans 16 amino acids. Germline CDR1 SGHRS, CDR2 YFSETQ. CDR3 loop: CASSSPRGHTDDEQFF. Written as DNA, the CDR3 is TGCGCCAGCAGCTCACCCCGGGGACACACTGACGATGAGCAGTTCTTC.

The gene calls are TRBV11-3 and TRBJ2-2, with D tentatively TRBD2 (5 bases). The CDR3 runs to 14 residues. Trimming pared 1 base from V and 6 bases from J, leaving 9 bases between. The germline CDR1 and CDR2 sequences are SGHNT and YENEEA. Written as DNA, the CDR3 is TGTGCCAGCAGCTTAGGCCGGGGTTCCGGGGAGCTGTTTTTT. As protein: CASSLGRGSGELFF.

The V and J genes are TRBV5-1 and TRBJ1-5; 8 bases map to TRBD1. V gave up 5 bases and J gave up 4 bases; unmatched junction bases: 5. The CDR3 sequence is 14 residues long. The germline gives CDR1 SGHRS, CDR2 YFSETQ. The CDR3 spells CASRPGQGNQPQHF. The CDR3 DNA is TGCGCCAGCAGACCCGGACAGGGAAATCAGCCCCAGCATTTT. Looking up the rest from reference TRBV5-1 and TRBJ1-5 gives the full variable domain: KAGVTQTPRYLIKTRGQQVTLSCSPISGHRSVSWYQQTPGQGLQFLFEYFSETQRNKGNFPGRFSGRQFSNSRSEMNVSTLELGDSALYLCASRPGQGNQPQHFGDGTRLSIL.

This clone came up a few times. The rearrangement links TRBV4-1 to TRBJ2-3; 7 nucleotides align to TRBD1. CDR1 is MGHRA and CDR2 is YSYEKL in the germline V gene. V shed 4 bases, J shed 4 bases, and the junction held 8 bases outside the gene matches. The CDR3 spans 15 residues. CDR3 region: CASSLTGYEADTQYF. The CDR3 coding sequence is TGCGCCAGCAGCCTGACAGGGTATGAGGCAGATACGCAGTATTTT.

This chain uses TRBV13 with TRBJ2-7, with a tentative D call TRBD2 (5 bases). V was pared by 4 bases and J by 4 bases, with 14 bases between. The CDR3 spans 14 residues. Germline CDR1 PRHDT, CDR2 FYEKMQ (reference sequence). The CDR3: CASSSNLAGYEQYF. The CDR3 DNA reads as TGTGCCAGCAGCTCTAATCTAGCCGGGTACGAGCAGTACTTC.

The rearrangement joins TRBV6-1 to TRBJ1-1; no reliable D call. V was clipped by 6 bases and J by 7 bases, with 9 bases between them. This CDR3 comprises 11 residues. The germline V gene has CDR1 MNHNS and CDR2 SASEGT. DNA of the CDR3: TGTGCCAGCAGAGTTCTTAGTGAAGCTTTCTTT. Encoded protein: CASRVLSEAFF.

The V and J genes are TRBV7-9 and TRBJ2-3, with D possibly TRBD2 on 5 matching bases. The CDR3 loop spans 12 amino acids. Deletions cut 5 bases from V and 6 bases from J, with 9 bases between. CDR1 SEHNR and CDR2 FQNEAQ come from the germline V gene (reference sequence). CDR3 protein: CASSRRDDTQYF. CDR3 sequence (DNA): TGTGCCAGCAGCCGACGGGATGATACGCAGTATTTT.

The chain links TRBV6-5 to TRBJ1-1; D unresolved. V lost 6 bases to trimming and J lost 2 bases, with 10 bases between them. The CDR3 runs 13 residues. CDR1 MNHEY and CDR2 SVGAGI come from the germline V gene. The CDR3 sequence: CASSSQENTEAFF. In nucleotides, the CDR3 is TGTGCCAGCAGCTCGCAGGAAAACACTGAAGCTTTCTTT.

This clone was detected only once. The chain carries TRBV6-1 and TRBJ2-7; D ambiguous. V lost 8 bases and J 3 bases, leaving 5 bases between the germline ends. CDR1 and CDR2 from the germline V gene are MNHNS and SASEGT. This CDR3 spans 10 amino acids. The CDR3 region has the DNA TGTGCCAGCGGAGTCTACGAGCAGTACTTC. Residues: CASGVYEQYF.